This T cell receptor (beta chain) is from a study of breast tumors, draining lymph nodes, adjacent tissues. Regarding the study as a whole: Tumor repertoires ranked between lymph nodes and nontumor tissue in diversity, with V and J gene preferences. Tumor and nontumor repertoires were significantly more similar in luminal-like than in basal-like breast cancer. The data were judged consistent with most tumor T cells coming from lymph node and expanding in tumor. Data only fit, rather than demonstrated, lymph node origin of most tumor T cells.

This clonotype occurred many times. Its cognate antigen is unknown. Germline assignment: CDR1 KGHDR and CDR2 SFDVKD. This CDR3 spans 13 amino acids. V was shortened by 5 bases and J by 2 bases, with 8 bases between the two germline ends. Samples came from axillary lymph nodes draining the breast cancer. Each CDR3 protein is one row after TCRdb ran MiXCR on the multiplex PCR reads. Of 150,000 to 200,000 distinct CDR3 sequences listed, roughly 30% are singletons. Sequenced: axillary lymph node tissue. The clonotype was recovered from a female donor with breast cancer. Some clones in this sample may be carry-over from other donors' samples. V is TRBV24-1 and J is TRBJ1-2; D ambiguous. CDR3 nucleotide sequence: TGTGCCACCAGTGCTTACCCCAACTATGGCTACACCTTC. Translating it yields CATSAYPNYGYTF.